This entry lists 26 T cell receptor beta chains sequenced from one sample in a study of T cell responses to AZD1222 COVID-19 vaccine. Sequencing was performed with immunoSEQ multiplex PCR; in TCRdb, only in-frame clones are kept and a portion is missing. The data contain over 90,000 clones, around 87% of them singletons. Specimen: peripheral blood, collected on day 0 of AZD1222 vaccination. All receptors derive from an adult in good health.

The chain links TRBV28 to TRBJ1-5; TRBD1 might be the D (5 bases). The CDR3 covers 15 residues. Germline V gives CDR1 MDHEN, CDR2 SYDVKM. Trimming pared 2 bases from V and 6 bases from J, leaving 14 bases between. In DNA form, the CDR3 reads TGTGCCAGCAGTTTAGTTCAGGGAGGGGTTCAGCCCCAGCATTTT. Amino acid sequence: CASSLVQGGVQPQHF.

The chain employs TRBV4-1 and TRBJ1-4; 7 bases fit TRBD1. Unmatched junction bases numbered 7, after V lost 3 bases and J lost 3 bases. Germline CDR1 is MGHRA and CDR2 is YSYEKL. CDR3 length: 16 residues. Here the CDR3 DNA reads TGCGCCAGCAGCCAGCCCGACAGGGCACCTAATGAAAAACTGTTTTTT. Protein sequence: CASSQPDRAPNEKLFF.

The rearrangement joins TRBV19 to TRBJ1-6, with TRBD1 identical over 10 bases. Trimming took 5 bases from V and 7 from J; bases not matched to a gene: 8. This CDR3 is 16 amino acids long. Germline CDR1 reads LNHDA; CDR2 reads SQIVND (reference sequence). CDR3 protein: CASSPRTGGSNSPLHF. CDR3 bases: TGTGCCAGTAGTCCGAGGACAGGGGGTTCGAATTCACCCCTCCACTTT.

This clone was seen only once. The genes are TRBV7-9 and TRBJ1-2; D uncertain. V was clipped by 5 bases and J by 8 bases, with 12 bases between them. The CDR3 has 12 residues. Germline V gives CDR1 SEHNR, CDR2 FQNEAQ (reference sequence). This CDR3 reads CASSADGRGYTF. In nucleotides, the CDR3 is TGTGCCAGCAGCGCTGACGGACGGGGCTACACCTTC.

The rearrangement joins TRBV5-4 to TRBJ2-3; 10 nucleotides match TRBD2. The V segment lost 4 bases and the J segment 8 bases; nucleotides outside the gene matches: 16. Germline assignment: CDR1 SGHNT and CDR2 YYREEE (reference sequence). The CDR3 has 17 residues. This chain's CDR3 is CASSPFGSSGGVATQYF. CDR3 DNA: TGTGCCAGCAGCCCATTTGGGTCCAGCGGGGGGGTTGCTACGCAGTATTTT.

This clone has a single count. The chain recombines TRBV5-4 with TRBJ2-7; TRBD1 agrees at 8 bases. CDR1 and CDR2 (germline): SGHNT, YYREEE (reference sequence). The CDR3 runs 15 residues. J was trimmed by 0 bases and V by 4 bases; bases with no gene match: 6. CDR3 amino acids: CASSQNDRGSYEQYF. The CDR3 DNA reads as TGTGCCAGCAGCCAAAACGACAGGGGCTCCTACGAGCAGTACTTC.

V is TRBV5-1 and J is TRBJ1-3; D unresolved. The CDR3 covers 14 residues. Looked up from germline, CDR1 is SGHRS and CDR2 is YFSETQ. V shed 4 bases and J shed 0 bases, with 8 bases lying between them. The CDR3 region is CASSLDSSGNTIYF. DNA for the CDR3: TGCGCCAGCAGCCTCGATAGCTCTGGAAACACCATATATTTT.

This clone was seen just once. V gene TRBV6-5 combines with J gene TRBJ1-1; no clear D. This CDR3 contains 13 residues. CDR1 MNHEY and CDR2 SVGAGI come from the germline V gene. V lost 7 bases, J lost 2 bases, and 11 bases lay in between. In nucleotides, the CDR3 is TGTGCCAGCACCCACTCCGGAAACACTGAAGCTTTCTTT. Its protein is CASTHSGNTEAFF.

This chain connects TRBV7-2 to TRBJ1-3, with 8 bases identical to TRBD1. Germline V gene lookup returns CDR1 SGHTA and CDR2 FQGNSA. J gave up 4 bases and V 6 bases, and 11 bases lay outside the gene matches. This CDR3 contains 16 residues. The CDR3 sequence: CASSSSPGGPGNTIYF. Here the CDR3 DNA reads TGTGCCAGCAGTTCCAGTCCAGGGGGCCCCGGAAACACCATATATTTT.

The chain is built from TRBV9 and TRBJ2-1; 7 bases are a match to TRBD2. The V segment lost 4 bases and the J segment 2 bases; nucleotides outside the gene matches: 9. In germline, CDR1 is SGDLS, CDR2 YYNGEE. The CDR3 is made up of 16 amino acids. The DNA of the CDR3 is TGTGCCAGCAGCCCCCCCCTAGCGGAGACCTACAATGAGCAGTTCTTC. This translates into CASSPPLAETYNEQFF. Variable domain in full (rest from reference TRBV9 and TRBJ2-1): DSGVTQTPKHLITATGQRVTLRCSPRSGDLSVYWYQQSLDQGLQFLIQYYNGEERAKGNILERFSAQQFPDLHSELNLSSLELGDSALYFCASSPPLAETYNEQFFGPGTRLTVL.

CDR3 region: CASSISRSGAIIYEQYF. The CDR3 bases are TGTGCCAGTAGTATTTCCCGGTCAGGGGCGATAATCTACGAGCAGTACTTC. The chain recombines TRBV19 with TRBJ2-7; a possible D gene is TRBD1 (6 bases). The germline gives CDR1 LNHDA, CDR2 SQIVND (reference sequence). The V gene lost 3 bases and the J gene lost 3 bases, with 21 bases spanning the gap. This CDR3 is 17 amino acids long.

V is TRBV4-3 and J is TRBJ1-1; D possibly corresponds to TRBD1 (5 bases). The germline V and J ends were trimmed by 0 bases and 4 bases, with 12 bases remaining between them. Germline assignment: CDR1 LGHNA and CDR2 YSLEER. The CDR3 is 15 amino acids. The DNA of the CDR3 is TGCGCCAGCAGCCAAGATGGGGGAACGGGCACTGAAGCTTTCTTT. It is translated as CASSQDGGTGTEAFF.

The chain employs TRBV28 and TRBJ1-4; no clear D. V lost 5 bases, J lost 8 bases, and 18 bases lay in between. Germline lookup yields CDR1 MDHEN and CDR2 SYDVKM. The CDR3 sequence is 15 residues long. DNA for the CDR3: TGTGCCAGCAGTCCGTCAGGCCGGGCGGGAGAAAAACTGTTTTTT. Residues: CASSPSGRAGEKLFF.

The chain joins TRBV12-3 or TRBV12-4 to TRBJ1-1, with 7 nucleotides matching TRBD1. J was trimmed by 0 bases and V by 6 bases; bases with no gene match: 1. The length of the CDR3 is 13 residues. CDR3 coding DNA: TGTGCCAGCAGGACAGGGATGAACACTGAAGCTTTCTTT. This sequence encodes CASRTGMNTEAFF.

CDR3 sequence: CASSHLRAAQYF. The CDR3 bases are TGCGCCAGCAGTCATCTCAGGGCTGCGCAGTACTTC. The rearrangement joins TRBV23-1 to TRBJ2-7; weak D call: TRBD1 (5 bases). TRBV23-1 is annotated as an ORF whose role is uncertain. V shed 3 bases and J shed 9 bases, with 12 bases lying between them. This CDR3 is 12 amino acids long.

V usage is TRBV5-1 and J usage is TRBJ2-1, with TRBD1 identical over 9 bases. With V trimmed by 3 bases and J by 7 bases, 5 bases remained unmatched. The CDR3 is 14 residues long. Germline V CDR1 and CDR2: SGHRS, YFSETQ. The CDR3 DNA is TGCGCCAGCAGCTCTGGGACAGGGCCAAATGAGCAGTTCTTC. Protein product: CASSSGTGPNEQFF.

This clone was seen only a few times. The chain couples TRBV7-8 to TRBJ2-1; D is perhaps TRBD1 (6 bases). Germline CDR1 SGHVS, CDR2 FQNEAQ. The CDR3 contains 15 residues. Trimming cost V 1 base and J 3 bases, with 10 bases left between them. The CDR3 coding sequence is TGTGCCAGCAGCTTAGACAGGGCTATCTACAATGAGCAGTTCTTC. Amino acid sequence: CASSLDRAIYNEQFF.

The chain couples TRBV24-1 to TRBJ2-3; D is tentatively TRBD1 or TRBD2 (5 bases each). CDR1 and CDR2 (germline): KGHDR, SFDVKD. CDR3 length: 15 amino acids. V was cut by 5 bases and J by 3 bases, with 14 bases left in between. The CDR3 bases are TGTGCCACCAGTGTTCAGGGAGAAAAGACAGATACGCAGTATTTT. Translation gives CATSVQGEKTDTQYF.

The gene calls are TRBV24-1 and TRBJ1-5; D remains unclear. Germline V lookup: CDR1 KGHDR, CDR2 SFDVKD. Trimming pared 12 bases from V and 7 bases from J, leaving 18 bases between. The CDR3 is 13 residues long. CDR3 coding DNA: TGTGCCCCCATTTGCCGACATCGGCAGCCCCAGCATTTT. Protein sequence: CAPICRHRQPQHF.

V usage is TRBV7-3 and J usage is TRBJ2-3, with 7 positions matching TRBD2. This CDR3 spans 15 amino acids. The V gene end was trimmed by 6 bases and the J gene end by 1 base; junction bases not matched to a gene: 7. Germline V lookup: CDR1 SGHTA, CDR2 FQGTGA. This chain's CDR3 is CASRSREAGTDTQYF. The CDR3 bases are TGTGCCAGCAGGTCCCGGGAGGCTGGCACAGATACGCAGTATTTT.

The rearrangement links TRBV27 to TRBJ2-1, with 11 bases matching TRBD2. V lost 5 bases to trimming and J lost 0 bases; unmatched junction nucleotides: 6. Germline V gene sequence: CDR1 MNHEY, CDR2 SMNVEV (reference sequence). The CDR3 has 17 residues. The CDR3 region has the DNA TGTGCCAGCAGTCCTAGACTAGCGGGGCTCTCCTACAATGAGCAGTTCTTC. This encodes CASSPRLAGLSYNEQFF.

The chain uses TRBV5-6 and TRBJ1-4; maybe TRBD1 (6 bases). This CDR3 has 15 amino acids. The germline V gene encodes CDR1 SGHDT and CDR2 YYEEEE. V shed 4 bases and J shed 1 base, with 11 bases lying between them. The CDR3 DNA follows: TGTGCCAGCAGCCTGGGCAGGGGAACTAATGAAAAACTGTTTTTT. Protein product: CASSLGRGTNEKLFF. The full variable domain, in which reference TRBV5-6 and TRBJ1-4 provide the parts outside the CDR3, is DAGVTQSPTHLIKTRGQQVTLRCSPKSGHDTVSWYQQALGQGPQFIFQYYEEEERQRGNFPDRFSGHQFPNYSSELNVNALLLGDSALYLCASSLGRGTNEKLFFGSGTQLSVL.

The J gene is TRBJ1-1, the V gene TRBV27, with a tentative D call TRBD1 (6 bases). Germline CDR1 MNHEY, CDR2 SMNVEV (reference sequence). CDR3 size: 14 residues. The V gene lost 8 bases and the J gene lost 4 bases, with 17 bases spanning the gap. This CDR3 reads CASGRGGGTTEAFF. The CDR3 DNA is TGTGCCAGCGGAAGAGGGGGGGGTACCACTGAAGCTTTCTTT.

The gene calls are TRBV28 and TRBJ1-5, with a tentative D call TRBD1 (6 bases). Trimming shortened V by 8 bases and J by 1 base, and 15 bases separated the two germline ends. The CDR3 consists of 15 residues. Germline loops: CDR1 MDHEN, CDR2 SYDVKM. The CDR3 bases are TGTGCCAGCGCCCGCGGGACACCGAGCAATCAGCCCCAGCATTTT. Protein product: CASARGTPSNQPQHF.

The rearrangement links TRBV7-3 to TRBJ2-3; no definite D call. The CDR3 sequence is 13 residues long. Trimming cost V 5 bases and J 2 bases, with 8 bases left between them. Germline V CDR1 and CDR2: SGHTA, FQGTGA. The CDR3 protein is CASSNYLTDTQYF. Written as DNA, the CDR3 is TGTGCCAGCAGCAATTACCTCACAGATACGCAGTATTTT.

CDR3 in DNA: TGTGCCAGTAGTAAAGGGACAGGCAGGGAAAAACTGTTTTTT. Amino acids: CASSKGTGREKLFF. This chain connects TRBV19 to TRBJ1-4; the match to TRBD1 covers 8 bases. The CDR3 totals 14 residues. Germline CDR1 is LNHDA and CDR2 is SQIVND (reference sequence). The trim removed 4 bases at V and 8 bases at J, leaving 6 bases unmatched.